This T cell receptor (beta chain) was captured by sequencing in a study of cytomegalovirus exposure and HLA in healthy donors. This clone was seen a single time. The repertoire was sequenced with immunoSEQ multiplex PCR; TCRdb's copy has only in-frame clones and lacks some. The sample has some 120,000 clones, roughly 90% seen once. The sample comprised PBMCs. This TCR derives from a man aged 25 to 40 in good health and CMV-seronegative.

The CDR3 region is CASSPPTANSPLHF. The CDR3 nucleotides read TGTGCCAGCAGCCCGCCTACCGCTAATTCACCCCTCCACTTT. The chain combines TRBV11-2 with TRBJ1-6, with D unresolved. CDR3 length: 14 residues. Germline loops: CDR1 SGHAT, CDR2 FQNNGV. V shed 5 bases and J shed 6 bases, with 11 bases lying between them. The variable domain in full, with the rest retrieved from reference TRBV11-2 and TRBJ1-6, is EAGVAQSPRYKIIEKRQSVAFWCNPISGHATLYWYQQILGQGPKLLIQFQNNGVVDDSQLPKDRFSAERLKGVDSTLKIQPAKLEDSAVYLCASSPPTANSPLHFGNGTRLTVT.